The 23 T cell receptor beta chains below were found in one sample sequenced in a study of T cells after yellow fever vaccination. TCRdb passed the 5' RACE reads through MiXCR, listing each CDR3 protein once. This table has about 74,000 distinct CDR3 sequences, approximately 7% appearing once. Specimen: CD8+ T cells sorted from PBMCs, collected about 5 days after the first yellow fever vaccination. These receptors all come from a man aged 18 to 29 who received the YFV17D yellow fever vaccine.

This clonotype was recorded many times. The rearrangement links TRBV4-3 to TRBJ2-7, with TRBD2 identical over 10 bases. CDR1 is LGHNA and CDR2 is YSLEER in the germline V gene. The length of the CDR3 is 16 residues. The junction had 8 bases not matched to a gene; V was cut back by 0 bases and J by 6 bases. Written as DNA, the CDR3 is TGCGCCAGCAGCCAAGAAACCGGGACTAGCGTCGGCGAGCAGTACTTC. Encoded protein: CASSQETGTSVGEQYF.

The chain uses TRBV12-3 or TRBV12-4 and TRBJ1-5, with D possibly being TRBD1 (6 bases). V gave up 1 base and J gave up 1 base, with 11 bases separating them. The CDR3 consists of 16 residues. CDR3 DNA sequence: TGTGCCAGCAGTTTAGGAGGTGGGGGCAGCAATCAGCCCCAGCATTTT. Protein product: CASSLGGGGSNQPQHF.

Ten or more counts support this clonotype. This sequence joins TRBV12-3 or TRBV12-4 and TRBJ1-6; D unclear. This CDR3 comprises 15 residues. The ends were cut back, 6 bases at V and 6 bases at J, with 15 bases in the middle. CDR3 in DNA: TGTGCCAGCAGCCACTCTACAGCTCCTAATTCACCCCTCCACTTT. It is translated as CASSHSTAPNSPLHF.

In this sample, this clonotype turned up many times. The V gene is TRBV20-1, the J gene TRBJ1-2; D is ambiguous. Germline V gives CDR1 DFQATT, CDR2 SNEGSKA (reference sequence). The CDR3 has 14 residues. Trimming stripped 0 bases from V and 5 bases from J, with 13 bases between. CDR3 DNA sequence: TGCAGTGCTAGAGATGTAAGGACGGAATATGGCTACACCTTC. Translated: CSARDVRTEYGYTF.

This clonotype came up many times. The chain links TRBV4-3 to TRBJ2-7; unclear D gene. The V gene lost 1 base and the J gene lost 6 bases, with 7 bases spanning the gap. Germline V gene lookup returns CDR1 LGHNA and CDR2 YSLEER. CDR3 length: 12 residues. Written as DNA, the CDR3 is TGCGCCAGCAGCCAAGGAGGCTCCGAGCAGTACTTC. This translates into CASSQGGSEQYF.

The chain carries TRBV5-1 and TRBJ2-3, with D tentatively TRBD1 (8 bases). The CDR3 runs to 15 residues. Trimming cost V 0 bases and J 4 bases, with 12 bases left between them. The V gene's germline CDR1 is SGHRS and CDR2 YFSETQ. The CDR3 sequence: CASSLGQGRADTQYF. The CDR3 region has the DNA TGCGCCAGCAGCTTGGGACAGGGGAGGGCAGATACGCAGTATTTT.

The chain employs TRBV4-1 and TRBJ1-6; 8 bases map to TRBD1. V lost 6 bases and J lost 9; bases outside the gene matches: 13. This CDR3 is built from 16 residues. Per the germline V gene, CDR1 is MGHRA and CDR2 is YSYEKL. CDR3 nucleotides: TGCGCCAGCAGTCCTACCCCGGGACAGGATCGTTCACCCCTCCACTTT. It is translated as CASSPTPGQDRSPLHF.

This clonotype was found many times. The chain recombines TRBV2 with TRBJ2-2; D is undetermined. Looked up from germline, CDR1 is SNHLY and CDR2 is FYNNEI. Trimming pared 9 bases from V and 4 bases from J, leaving 12 bases between. The CDR3 runs 13 residues. For the CDR3, the DNA is TGTGCCAGGGCTGCCCAATCCACCGGGGAGCTGTTTTTT. This codes for CARAAQSTGELFF.

This rearrangement joins TRBV19 to TRBJ2-3; 11 bases line up with TRBD1. V gave up 1 base and J gave up 4 bases; unmatched junction bases: 7. The CDR3 length is 17 residues. Germline CDR1 is LNHDA and CDR2 is SQIVND (reference sequence). The CDR3 coding sequence is TGTGCCAGTAGTATAGGGACAGGGGGCGTTTGGGCAGATACGCAGTATTTT. It encodes CASSIGTGGVWADTQYF.

This clonotype was seen a handful of times. This chain joins TRBV7-2 and TRBJ2-2, with D maybe TRBD1 (5 bases). With 1 base removed from V and 2 bases from J, the gap between germline ends came to 14 bases. Per the germline V gene, CDR1 is SGHTA and CDR2 is FQGNSA. The CDR3 is made up of 17 amino acids. DNA of the CDR3: TGTGCCAGCAGCTTAGGAGATTCAGGGCCCAACACCGGGGAGCTGTTTTTT. Its translation is CASSLGDSGPNTGELFF.

In its sample, this clonotype was seen a few times. This rearrangement joins TRBV11-1 to TRBJ2-4, with no clear D. The germline V gene has CDR1 SGHAT and CDR2 FQDESV (reference sequence). CDR3 length: 17 residues. Trimming cost V 1 base and J 0 bases, with 13 bases left between them. Written as DNA, the CDR3 is TGTGCCAGCAGCTTAGGGGTGGCAGAGCAAGCCAAAAACATTCAGTACTTC. Protein: CASSLGVAEQAKNIQYF.

The V gene is TRBV7-2, the J gene TRBJ2-7; D is undetermined. CDR1 and CDR2 (germline): SGHTA, FQGNSA. The CDR3 length is 13 residues. With 7 bases removed from V and 2 bases from J, the gap between germline ends came to 12 bases. In nucleotides, the CDR3 is TGTGCCAGCACTGCCCCGTCCCCCTACGAGCAGTACGTC. The encoded protein is CASTAPSPYEQYV.

This sequence joins TRBV7-9 and TRBJ2-1, with D unclear. V was pared by 5 bases and J by 0 bases, with 8 bases between. The CDR3 contains 14 residues. Germline V lookup: CDR1 SEHNR, CDR2 FQNEAQ (reference sequence). The CDR3 bases are TGTGCCAGCAGCCGGGCAATCTCCTACAATGAGCAGTTCTTC. It yields the protein CASSRAISYNEQFF.

This chain links TRBV12-3 or TRBV12-4 with TRBJ2-7; TRBD1 aligns across 7 bases. The CDR3 totals 16 residues. The J segment lost 0 bases and the V segment lost 6 bases, leaving 11 bases of the junction unmatched. The CDR3, as DNA: TGTGCCAGCAGCTCAGGGGGTGAAGGGGGCTCCTACGAGCAGTACTTC. It encodes CASSSGGEGGSYEQYF.

This clonotype showed up just a few times. The chain combines TRBV4-3 with TRBJ2-5; 8 nucleotides align to TRBD2. J lost 5 bases, V lost 4 bases, and 3 bases had no gene match. The CDR3 sequence is 13 residues long. The germline V gene has CDR1 LGHNA and CDR2 YSLEER. The CDR3 here is CASSPAGGETQYF. For the CDR3, the DNA is TGCGCCAGCAGCCCCGCGGGGGGCGAGACCCAGTACTTC.

In this sample, this clonotype turned up a few times. The genes are TRBV2 and TRBJ1-1; D gene uncertain. This CDR3 has 13 amino acids. Germline CDR1 reads SNHLY; CDR2 reads FYNNEI. With 6 bases removed from V and 1 base from J, the gap between germline ends came to 9 bases. CDR3 sequence reads: CASRIGWNTEAFF. In DNA, the CDR3 is TGTGCCAGCAGAATTGGGTGGAACACTGAAGCTTTCTTT.

This clonotype was counted between two and nine times. The rearrangement uses TRBV6-1 and TRBJ2-1, with a possible D match to TRBD2 (6 bases). The CDR3 runs 15 residues. Germline V gene sequence: CDR1 MNHNS, CDR2 SASEGT. Trimming stripped 5 bases from V and 2 bases from J, with 13 bases between. The CDR3, as DNA: TGTGCCAGCAGTCACAGCGGGCGACCCTACAATGAGCAGTTCTTC. This sequence encodes CASSHSGRPYNEQFF.

Ten or more counts support this clonotype. This chain uses TRBV7-2 with TRBJ2-5; D unresolved. The V end was cut by 2 bases, the J end by 4 bases, with 2 bases between. This CDR3 is 11 amino acids long. The V gene's germline CDR1 is SGHTA and CDR2 FQGNSA. The CDR3 region has the DNA TGTGCCAGCAGCTTAATAGAGACCCAGTACTTC. Translation: CASSLIETQYF. The variable domain in full, with the rest retrieved from reference TRBV7-2 and TRBJ2-5, is GAGVSQSPSNKVTEKGKDVELRCDPISGHTALYWYRQSLGQGLEFLIYFQGNSAPDKSGLPSDRFSAERTGGSVSTLTIQRTQQEDSAVYLCASSLIETQYFGPGTRLLVL.

This clonotype occurred a few times. This chain links TRBV11-2 with TRBJ2-2, with 10 bases aligning to TRBD1. The V and J ends lost 5 bases and 7 bases, in that order; junction bases with no gene match: 7. Germline V gene data show CDR1 as SGHAT and CDR2 as FQNNGV. CDR3 length: 15 residues. Written as DNA, the CDR3 is TGTGCCAGCAGCCTTGGACAGGGGGTTGACGGGGAGCTGTTTTTT. It encodes CASSLGQGVDGELFF.

The V call is TRBV6-1, the J call TRBJ2-3, with D unresolved. The CDR3 length is 16 residues. Trimming took 1 base from V and 0 from J, leaving 11 bases between them. CDR1 is MNHNS and CDR2 is SASEGT in the germline V gene. Here the CDR3 DNA reads TGTGCCAGCAGTGAAGTAAGGCACTCTAGCACAGATACGCAGTATTTT. Protein sequence: CASSEVRHSSTDTQYF.

This clonotype was found many times. This chain connects TRBV27 to TRBJ2-1, with unresolved D. Germline CDR1 is MNHEY and CDR2 is SMNVEV (reference sequence). This CDR3 is built from 14 residues. Between the trimmed V and J ends, which lost 5 bases and 6 bases, there was a span of 14 bases. The CDR3 sequence: CASSPSRMGNEQFF. The CDR3 region has the DNA TGTGCCAGCAGTCCATCGAGGATGGGCAATGAGCAGTTCTTC.

The chain employs TRBV5-5 and TRBJ1-1, with 8 nucleotides matching TRBD1. Per the germline V gene, CDR1 is SGHKS and CDR2 is YYEKEE (reference sequence). This CDR3 is 13 amino acids long. V shed 3 bases, J shed 3 bases, and the junction held 1 base outside the gene matches. The CDR3 sequence is CASSSTGDTEAFF. As DNA, the CDR3 is TGTGCCAGCAGCTCGACAGGGGACACTGAAGCTTTCTTT.

The V gene is TRBV5-1, the J gene TRBJ2-1; D is unresolved. CDR3 length: 14 residues. The V end was cut by 2 bases, the J end by 3 bases, with 9 bases between. Germline-derived CDR1 and CDR2 are SGHRS and YFSETQ. The CDR3 bases are TGCGCCAGCAGCTTACGATCGAGCTACAATGAGCAGTTCTTC. It encodes CASSLRSSYNEQFF.